The 5 T cell receptor beta chains given below trace back to one sample, sequenced in a study of CD8+ T cells in alopecia areata. The sequencing template was cDNA reverse transcribed from extracted RNA. TCRdb's copy holds only in-frame clones and misses some; the assay was immunoSEQ multiplex PCR. The profile shows about 140,000 clones, roughly 50% of them singletons. The sequenced sample consisted of CD4+ T cells sorted from blood. These TCRs come from a human donor in good health.

The genes are TRBV29-1 and TRBJ2-3; D is undetermined. Trimming removed 3 bases from V and 0 bases from J, with 4 bases in between. Germline V gene lookup returns CDR1 SQVTM and CDR2 ANQGSEA. This CDR3 region has 12 residues. The CDR3 DNA follows: TGCAGCGTTGATGCTAGCACAGATACGCAGTATTTT. Its translation is CSVDASTDTQYF.

This chain joins TRBV7-9 and TRBJ1-3; D remains ambiguous. CDR1 and CDR2 (germline): SEHNR, FQNEAQ (reference sequence). V was clipped by 6 bases and J by 2 bases, with 14 bases between them. This CDR3 comprises 15 residues. CDR3 residues: CASRFAGPAGNTIYF. Here the CDR3 DNA reads TGTGCCAGCAGGTTTGCGGGCCCGGCTGGAAACACCATATATTTT.

The V and J genes are TRBV5-4 and TRBJ1-2; no reliable D call. The germline V and J ends were trimmed by 1 base and 6 bases, with 13 bases remaining between them. Per the germline V gene, CDR1 is SGHNT and CDR2 is YYREEE (reference sequence). This CDR3 region has 14 residues. The CDR3 region is CASSLKAGLDGYTF. CDR3 nucleotides: TGTGCCAGCAGCTTGAAGGCAGGTCTGGATGGCTACACCTTC.

The chain carries TRBV4-1 and TRBJ2-2, with 12 bases fitting TRBD2. In germline, CDR1 is MGHRA, CDR2 YSYEKL. This CDR3 spans 19 amino acids. Losses at the gene ends were 2 bases for V and 1 base for J; bases not matched to a gene: 8. CDR3 sequence (DNA): TGCGCCAGCAGCCAACTCCCGACTAGCGGGAGTGGGAACACCGGGGAGCTGTTTTTT. Protein sequence: CASSQLPTSGSGNTGELFF.

The chain carries TRBV4-1 and TRBJ2-1, with 11 bases lining up with TRBD2. After removal of 5 bases from V and 4 bases from J, the junction contained 4 bases not matched to a gene. Germline CDR1 MGHRA, CDR2 YSYEKL. CDR3 length: 15 amino acids. The CDR3 DNA follows: TGCGCCAGCAGCTCTACTAGCGGGAGATACAATGAGCAGTTCTTC. This translates into CASSSTSGRYNEQFF.